This T cell receptor (beta chain) was sequenced for a study of T-cell memory formation after mild COVID-19. This clonotype was counted between two and nine times. TCRdb recomputed calls from the 5' RACE reads with MiXCR, one row per CDR3 protein. This sample carries 210,000 or so distinct CDR3 sequences, roughly 30% of them seen once, and the ten largest clones take about an eighth. The source of this sequence is an adult woman who had mild COVID-19 (a few samples of this study predate the infection). Cell type and time point are not known. Material: PBMCs or a T cell subset sorted from them (not recorded which).

Written as DNA, the CDR3 is TGTGCCAGCGGGAGGGCGTCCTACGAGCAGTACTTC. Amino acids: CASGRASYEQYF. J is TRBJ2-7 and V is TRBV11-2, with TRBD2 matching over 7 bases. The J segment lost 1 base and the V segment lost 8 bases, leaving 2 bases of the junction unmatched. Germline V lookup: CDR1 SGHAT, CDR2 FQNNGV. The CDR3 extends over 12 amino acids.